These 8 T cell receptor beta chains came from one sample sequenced in a study of cytotoxic CD8 clonotypes in ibrutinib-treated CLL. Generated by immunoSEQ multiplex PCR, the TCRdb table keeps only in-frame clones and is missing some. The sample contains about 68,000 clones, around 65% of which appear only once. Specimen: PBMCs, collected after 12 months of ibrutinib treatment. Source of these receptors: a human donor with chronic lymphocytic leukemia.

This chain joins TRBV6-1 and TRBJ2-2, with D possibly being TRBD1 or TRBD2 (5 bases each). Per the germline V gene, CDR1 is MNHNS and CDR2 is SASEGT. The CDR3 extends over 14 amino acids. The V end lost 0 bases, the J end lost 5 bases, and 7 bases lay between the germline ends. The CDR3 region has the DNA TGTGCCAGCAGTGAAGCGTGGGGGACCGGGGAGCTGTTTTTT. This sequence encodes CASSEAWGTGELFF.

Details on this clone: At one boundary the junction diverges from the germline segment, which might be a read error. The chain combines TRBV30 with TRBJ2-3; no firm D call. Germline V gene lookup returns CDR1 GTSNPN and CDR2 SVGIG (reference sequence). This CDR3 is built from 12 residues. The CDR3 DNA reads TGTGCCCGGAGTGCTGGCACAGATACGCAGTATTTT. It codes for CARSAGTDTQYF.

The chain is built from TRBV7-2 and TRBJ2-5; tentative D call: TRBD2 (7 bases). The CDR3 runs to 14 residues. The V end was cut by 2 bases, the J end by 4 bases, with 11 bases between. The germline gives CDR1 SGHTA, CDR2 FQGNSA. CDR3 in DNA: TGTGCCAGCAGCTTAATGGCGGGGGCAGAGACCCAGTACTTC. Its protein is CASSLMAGAETQYF.

V gene TRBV23-1 combines with J gene TRBJ2-7; TRBD1 aligns across 9 bases. TRBV23-1 has ORF status, its function being uncertain. V dropped 4 bases and J dropped 6; count of bases not matched to a gene: 13. This CDR3 has 16 amino acids. The CDR3 DNA reads as TGCGCCAGCAGTCCGAGGACAGGGGCCCTACCTCGCGAGCAGTACTTC. It yields the protein CASSPRTGALPREQYF.

The chain carries TRBV6-5 and TRBJ1-4; D call uncertain. V lost 5 bases to trimming and J lost 8 bases, with 18 bases between them. Germline V lookup: CDR1 MNHEY, CDR2 SVGAGI. The CDR3 is 15 residues long. CDR3 residues: CASSARTGGREKLFF. CDR3 DNA: TGTGCCAGCAGTGCCCGGACGGGCGGTCGCGAAAAACTGTTTTTT.

J is TRBJ1-5 and V is TRBV5-5, with a tentative D call TRBD1 (6 bases). The CDR3 spans 17 residues. V gave up 4 bases and J gave up 3 bases, with 20 bases separating them. The germline V gene has CDR1 SGHKS and CDR2 YYEKEE (reference sequence). CDR3 nucleotide sequence: TGTGCCAGCAGCCCTACAGGGAGTACGAAACCCAATCAGCCCCAGCATTTT. This codes for CASSPTGSTKPNQPQHF. Variable domain in full (rest from reference TRBV5-5 and TRBJ1-5): DAGVTQSPTHLIKTRGQQVTLRCSPISGHKSVSWYQQVLGQGPQFIFQYYEKEERGRGNFPDRFSARQFPNYSSELNVNALLLGDSALYLCASSPTGSTKPNQPQHFGDGTRLSIL.

This clone was detected only once. The J gene is TRBJ2-1, the V gene TRBV11-2, with a weak D call TRBD1 (5 bases). The CDR3 extends over 18 amino acids. Germline loops: CDR1 SGHAT, CDR2 FQNNGV. Trimming took 1 base from V and 6 from J, leaving 22 bases between them. The CDR3 DNA is TGTGCCAGCAGCTTAGGGTTCGTAGGCCAGGGCAACGCCAATGAGCAGTTCTTC. It is translated as CASSLGFVGQGNANEQFF.

This chain connects TRBV18 to TRBJ1-5; D might be TRBD1 (5 bases). Germline lookup yields CDR1 KGHSH and CDR2 LQKENI. This CDR3 contains 15 residues. V lost 4 bases and J 0 bases, leaving 10 bases between the germline ends. The CDR3 sequence: CASSRRQFSNQPQHF. DNA for the CDR3: TGTGCCAGCTCACGCAGACAGTTTAGCAATCAGCCCCAGCATTTT. The whole variable domain, filled in from reference TRBV18 and TRBJ1-5, reads NAGVMQNPRHLVRRRGQEARLRCSPMKGHSHVYWYRQLPEEGLKFMVYLQKENIIDESGMPKERFSAEFPKEGPSILRIQQVVRGDSAAYFCASSRRQFSNQPQHFGDGTRLSIL.